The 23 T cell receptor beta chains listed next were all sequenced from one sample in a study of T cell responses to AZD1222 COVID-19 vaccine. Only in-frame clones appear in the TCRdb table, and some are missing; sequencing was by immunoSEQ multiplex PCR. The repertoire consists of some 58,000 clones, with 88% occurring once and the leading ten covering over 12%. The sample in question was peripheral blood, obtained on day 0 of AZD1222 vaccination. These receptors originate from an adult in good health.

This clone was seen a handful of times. The CDR3 loop is CASSVAPLYEQYF. DNA of the CDR3: TGTGCCAGCAGTGTAGCCCCTCTCTACGAGCAGTACTTC. This chain uses TRBV27 with TRBJ2-7; D is unresolved. This CDR3 region has 13 residues. Trimming took 5 bases from V and 3 from J, leaving 11 bases between them. Germline CDR1 MNHEY, CDR2 SMNVEV (reference sequence).

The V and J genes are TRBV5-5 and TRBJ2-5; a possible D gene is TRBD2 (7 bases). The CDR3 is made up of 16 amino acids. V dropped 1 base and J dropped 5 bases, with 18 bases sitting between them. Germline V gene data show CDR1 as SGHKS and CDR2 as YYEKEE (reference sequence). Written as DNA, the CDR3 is TGTGCCAGCAGCTTGTGGCCGGGGGGCGATGGGGAGACCCAGTACTTC. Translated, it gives CASSLWPGGDGETQYF.

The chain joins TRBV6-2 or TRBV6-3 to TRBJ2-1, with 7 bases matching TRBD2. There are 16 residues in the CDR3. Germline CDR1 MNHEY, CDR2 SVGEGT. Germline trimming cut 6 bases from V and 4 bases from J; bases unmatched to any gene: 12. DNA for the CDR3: TGTGCCAGCAGCCCTTCGTGGCTAGCGGTATACAATGAGCAGTTCTTC. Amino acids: CASSPSWLAVYNEQFF.

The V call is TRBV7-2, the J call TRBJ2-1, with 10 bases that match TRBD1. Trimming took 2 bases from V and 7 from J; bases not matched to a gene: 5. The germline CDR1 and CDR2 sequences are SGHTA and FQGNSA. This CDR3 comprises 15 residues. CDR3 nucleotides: TGTGCCAGCAGCTTAACCGGGACAGGGGCGAATGAGCAGTTCTTC. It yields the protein CASSLTGTGANEQFF.

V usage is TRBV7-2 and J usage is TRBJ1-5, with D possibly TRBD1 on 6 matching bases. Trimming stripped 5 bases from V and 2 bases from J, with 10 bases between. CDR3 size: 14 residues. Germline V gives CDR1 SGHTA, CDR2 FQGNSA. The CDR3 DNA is TGTGCCAGCAGCCGGGACACCGGCAATCAGCCCCAGCATTTT. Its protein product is CASSRDTGNQPQHF.

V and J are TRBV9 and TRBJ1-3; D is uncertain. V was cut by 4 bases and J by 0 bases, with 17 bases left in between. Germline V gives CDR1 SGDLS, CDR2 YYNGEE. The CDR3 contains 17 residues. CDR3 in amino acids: CASSPMDRYRSGNTIYF. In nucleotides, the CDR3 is TGTGCCAGCAGCCCGATGGACCGATACCGCTCTGGAAACACCATATATTTT.

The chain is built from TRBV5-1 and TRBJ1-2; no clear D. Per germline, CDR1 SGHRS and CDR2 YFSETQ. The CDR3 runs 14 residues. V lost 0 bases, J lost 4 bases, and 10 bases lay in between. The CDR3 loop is CASSLDTETYGYTF. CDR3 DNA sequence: TGCGCCAGCAGCTTGGATACAGAGACCTATGGCTACACCTTC.

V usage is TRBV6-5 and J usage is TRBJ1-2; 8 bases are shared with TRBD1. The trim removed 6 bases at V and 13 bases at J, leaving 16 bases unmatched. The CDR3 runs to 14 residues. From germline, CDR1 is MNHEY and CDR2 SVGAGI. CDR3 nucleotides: TGTGCCAGCAGCCGGGGACAGGAGCTCTTTGGGGGCACCTTC. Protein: CASSRGQELFGGTF.

The CDR3 region has the DNA TGTGCCAGCAGCATGGCCCAGGGCCTCAATCAGCCCCAGCATTTT. This codes for CASSMAQGLNQPQHF. The V gene is TRBV21-1, the J gene TRBJ1-5; the table's D call of TRBD1 was not tested on the DNA. TRBV21-1 is recorded as a pseudogene. The CDR3 contains 15 residues.

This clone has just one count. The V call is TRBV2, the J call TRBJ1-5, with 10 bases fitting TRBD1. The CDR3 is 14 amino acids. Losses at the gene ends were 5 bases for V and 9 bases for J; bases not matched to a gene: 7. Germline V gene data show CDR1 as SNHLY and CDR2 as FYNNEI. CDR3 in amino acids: CASSSGQGGRPQHF. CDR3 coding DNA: TGTGCCAGCAGTTCCGGACAGGGGGGGAGGCCCCAGCATTTT.

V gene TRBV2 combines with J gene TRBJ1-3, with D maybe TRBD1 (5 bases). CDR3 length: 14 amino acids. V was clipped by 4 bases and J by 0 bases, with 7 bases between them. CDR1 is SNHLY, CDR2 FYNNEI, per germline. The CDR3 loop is CASSGQISGNTIYF. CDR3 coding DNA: TGTGCCAGCAGTGGACAGATCTCTGGAAACACCATATATTTT.

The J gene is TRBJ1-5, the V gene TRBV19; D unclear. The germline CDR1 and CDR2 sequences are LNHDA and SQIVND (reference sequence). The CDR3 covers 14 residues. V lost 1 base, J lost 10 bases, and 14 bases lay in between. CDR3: CASSIAVGVSPQHF. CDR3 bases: TGTGCCAGTAGTATAGCAGTCGGGGTATCACCCCAGCATTTT.

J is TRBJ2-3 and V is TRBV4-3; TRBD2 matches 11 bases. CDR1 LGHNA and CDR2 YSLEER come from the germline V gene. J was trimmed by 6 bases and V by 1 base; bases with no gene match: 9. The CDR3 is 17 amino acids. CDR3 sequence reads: CASSQGIAGGSSDTQYF. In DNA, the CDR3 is TGCGCCAGCAGCCAAGGTATAGCGGGAGGGAGTTCGGATACGCAGTATTTT.

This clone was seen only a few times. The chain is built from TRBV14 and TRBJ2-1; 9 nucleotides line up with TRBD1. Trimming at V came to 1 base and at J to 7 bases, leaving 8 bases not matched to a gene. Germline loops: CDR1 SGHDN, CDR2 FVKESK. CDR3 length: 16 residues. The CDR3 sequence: CASSQVGQGVWNEQFF. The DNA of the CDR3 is TGTGCCAGCAGCCAAGTGGGACAGGGAGTTTGGAATGAGCAGTTCTTC.

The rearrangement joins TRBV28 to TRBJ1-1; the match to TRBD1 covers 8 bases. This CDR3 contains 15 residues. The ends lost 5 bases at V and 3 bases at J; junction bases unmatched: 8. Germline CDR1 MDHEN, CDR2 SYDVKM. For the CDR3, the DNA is TGTGCCAGCAGTCCGTGGACAGGGAAGGACACTGAAGCTTTCTTT. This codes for CASSPWTGKDTEAFF.

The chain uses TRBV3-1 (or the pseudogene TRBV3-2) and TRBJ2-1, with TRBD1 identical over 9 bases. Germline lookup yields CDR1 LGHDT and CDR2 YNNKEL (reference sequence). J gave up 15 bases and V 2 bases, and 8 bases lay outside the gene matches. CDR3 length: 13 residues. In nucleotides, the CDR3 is TGTGCCAGCAGCCAATTGGGACAGGGTGGTGGGTTCTTC. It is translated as CASSQLGQGGGFF.

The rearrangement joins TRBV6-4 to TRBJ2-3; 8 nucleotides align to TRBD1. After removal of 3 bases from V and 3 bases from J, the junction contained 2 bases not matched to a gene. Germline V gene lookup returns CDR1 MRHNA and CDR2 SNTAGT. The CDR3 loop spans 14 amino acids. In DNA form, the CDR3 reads TGTGCCAGCAGTGAAGGACAGGGAACAGATACGCAGTATTTT. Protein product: CASSEGQGTDTQYF.

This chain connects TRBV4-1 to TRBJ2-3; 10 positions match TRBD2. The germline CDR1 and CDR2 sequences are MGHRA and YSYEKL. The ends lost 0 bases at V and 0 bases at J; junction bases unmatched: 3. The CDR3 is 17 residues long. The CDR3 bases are TGCGCCAGCAGCCAAGAGCCTAGCGGGAGCAGCACAGATACGCAGTATTTT. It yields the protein CASSQEPSGSSTDTQYF.

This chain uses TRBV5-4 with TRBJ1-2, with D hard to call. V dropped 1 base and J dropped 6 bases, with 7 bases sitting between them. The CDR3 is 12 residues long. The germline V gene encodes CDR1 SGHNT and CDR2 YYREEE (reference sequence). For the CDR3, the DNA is TGTGCCAGCAGCTTGCCGGCCGATGGCTACACCTTC. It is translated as CASSLPADGYTF.

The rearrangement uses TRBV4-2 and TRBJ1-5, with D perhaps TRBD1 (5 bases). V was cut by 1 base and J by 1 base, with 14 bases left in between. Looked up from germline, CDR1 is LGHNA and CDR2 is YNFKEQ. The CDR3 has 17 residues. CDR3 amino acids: CASSQVNSGGSNQPQHF. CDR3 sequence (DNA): TGTGCCAGCAGCCAAGTGAATTCGGGGGGGAGCAATCAGCCCCAGCATTTT.

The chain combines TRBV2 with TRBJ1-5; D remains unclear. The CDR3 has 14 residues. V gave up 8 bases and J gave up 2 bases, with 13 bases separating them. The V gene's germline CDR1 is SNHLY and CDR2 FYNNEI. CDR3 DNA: TGTGCCAGCCAACGGCACGCAGGCAATCAGCCCCAGCATTTT. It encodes CASQRHAGNQPQHF.

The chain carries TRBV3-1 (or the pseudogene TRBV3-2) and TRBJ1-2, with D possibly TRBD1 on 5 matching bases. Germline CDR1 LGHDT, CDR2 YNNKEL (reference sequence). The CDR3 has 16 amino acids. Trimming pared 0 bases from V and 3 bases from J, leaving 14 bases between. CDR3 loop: CASSQESTGDYYGYTF. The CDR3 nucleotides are TGTGCCAGCAGCCAAGAATCTACGGGGGATTACTATGGCTACACCTTC.

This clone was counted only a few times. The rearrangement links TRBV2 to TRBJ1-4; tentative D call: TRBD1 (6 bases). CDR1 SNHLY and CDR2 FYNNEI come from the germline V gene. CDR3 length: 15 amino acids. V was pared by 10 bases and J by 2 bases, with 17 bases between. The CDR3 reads CATKERGATNEKLFF. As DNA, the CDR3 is TGTGCCACCAAGGAAAGGGGGGCGACTAATGAAAAACTGTTTTTT.